Described below is a single TCR beta chain sequence and its context. The antigen remains undetermined. This entry is derived from a study of T cell responses to AZD1222 COVID-19 vaccine. Per the germline V gene, CDR1 is LNHNV and CDR2 is YYDKDF (reference sequence). The CDR3 totals 16 residues. V lost 5 bases, J lost 2 bases, and 9 bases stayed unmatched. TCRdb's table, derived via immunoSEQ multiplex PCR, lists solely in-frame clones and lacks some. Here the sample spans more than 140,000 clones, 88% being singletons. Overall study results and limits: Donors, mostly white British, included more females; clonal diversity was possibly underestimated. Baseline antibody screening turned up just 6 or 7 seropositive AZD1222 recipients.

The chain uses TRBV15 and TRBJ2-3; 8 nucleotides align to TRBD2. This specimen was peripheral blood, taken on day 0 of MenACWY control vaccination. The origin of this receptor is an adult in good health. CDR3 nucleotide sequence: TGTGCCACCAGCCGGTTAGTAGCGGGGTCCACAGATACGCAGTATTTT. Translated: CATSRLVAGSTDTQYF.